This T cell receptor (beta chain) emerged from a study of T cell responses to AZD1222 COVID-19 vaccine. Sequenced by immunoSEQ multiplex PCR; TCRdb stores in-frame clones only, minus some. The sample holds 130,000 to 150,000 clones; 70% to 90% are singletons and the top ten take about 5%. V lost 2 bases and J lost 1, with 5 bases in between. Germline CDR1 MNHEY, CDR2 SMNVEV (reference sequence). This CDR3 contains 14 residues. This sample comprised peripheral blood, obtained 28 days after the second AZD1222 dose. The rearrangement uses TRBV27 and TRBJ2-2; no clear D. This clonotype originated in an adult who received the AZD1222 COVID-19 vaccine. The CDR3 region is CASSLIRNTGELFF. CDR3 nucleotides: TGTGCCAGCAGTTTAATACGGAACACCGGGGAGCTGTTTTTT.